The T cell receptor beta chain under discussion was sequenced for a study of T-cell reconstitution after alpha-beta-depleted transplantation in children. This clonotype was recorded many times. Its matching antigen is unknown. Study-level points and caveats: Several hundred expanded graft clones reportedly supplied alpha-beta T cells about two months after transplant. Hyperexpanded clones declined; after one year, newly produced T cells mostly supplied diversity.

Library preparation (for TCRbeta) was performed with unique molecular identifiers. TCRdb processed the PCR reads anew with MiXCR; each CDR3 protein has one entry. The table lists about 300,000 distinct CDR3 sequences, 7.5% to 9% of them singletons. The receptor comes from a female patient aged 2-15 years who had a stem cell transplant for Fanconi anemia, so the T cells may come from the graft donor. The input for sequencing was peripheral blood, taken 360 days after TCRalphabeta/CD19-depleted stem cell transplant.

The CDR3 sequence: CASSLGQGDYEQYF. The DNA for the CDR3 is TGTGCCAGCAGTTTAGGACAGGGGGACTACGAGCAGTACTTC. V and J are TRBV12-3 or TRBV12-4 and TRBJ2-7; 9 nucleotides match TRBD1. The CDR3 covers 14 residues. V dropped 1 base and J dropped 3; count of bases not matched to a gene: 1.